The entry below describes one T cell receptor (beta chain). The ends were cut back, 4 bases at V and 3 bases at J, with 16 bases in the middle. CDR1 is GTSNPN, CDR2 SVGIG, per germline (reference sequence). The CDR3 has 15 residues. The sample is drawn from a study of CD8+ T cells in alopecia areata. Turning to the study itself: Patients received oral tofacitinib, 5 to 10 mg twice daily, for moderate-to-severe alopecia areata. The tofacitinib course ran for 6 to 18 months and was followed by 6 months off drug.

RNA extraction and reverse transcription yielded cDNA as sequencing template. Profiling relied on immunoSEQ multiplex PCR, and the TCRdb table lists in-frame clones only, not all of them. The repertoire holds around 140,000 clones, with around 50% as singletons. This receptor was taken from a human donor with alopecia areata. The genes are TRBV30 and TRBJ2-1; TRBD1 is a possible D gene (6 bases). Sequencing used CD4+ T cells sorted from blood, obtained at week 0. The CDR3 is CAWNTRGAGYNEQFF. In nucleotides, the CDR3 is TGTGCCTGGAACACCAGGGGTGCGGGCTACAATGAGCAGTTCTTC.